This T cell receptor beta chain was found in a study of T cells expressing NK-cell markers. The CDR3 runs 16 residues. No DNA is given; TCRdb re-called the 5' RACE reads and lists each CDR3 protein once. Its listing shows 550,000 to 600,000 distinct CDR3 sequences. The clonotype was recovered from a man in his late teens or twenties in good health. Specimen: blood T cells: a sorted CD56 or NKG2C T cell subset, CD4+ or CD8+ T cells, or bulk PBMC T cells (not recorded which). V is TRBV12-3 or TRBV12-4 and J is TRBJ2-6. This CDR3 is CASSPIEVSGANVLTF.